This T cell receptor beta chain emerged from a study of blood T cell repertoires in COVID-19. Study information: Some COVID-19 samples were acute and others convalescent; all came from the United States, Italy and Spain. T cells, B-cell-depleted T cells, or PBMCs supplied cDNA or gDNA.

Method: immunoSEQ multiplex PCR; TCRdb's copy keeps in-frame clones and lacks some. The sample comprises around 170,000 clones, around 86% of which are singletons, and roughly 0.58% rests with the top ten. The CDR3 has 18 residues. V lost 1 base, J lost 2 bases, and 6 bases stayed unmatched. Per germline, CDR1 KGHSH and CDR2 LQKENI. The source of this sequence is a man aged 60 to 69 with COVID-19, enrolled during active disease. The rearrangement uses TRBV18 and TRBJ2-3; 13 bases are shared with TRBD2. The source material was peripheral blood. In DNA, the CDR3 is TGTGCCAGCTCACCACTGAGGACTAGCGGGAGTCTCACAGATACGCAGTATTTT. Translating it yields CASSPLRTSGSLTDTQYF.